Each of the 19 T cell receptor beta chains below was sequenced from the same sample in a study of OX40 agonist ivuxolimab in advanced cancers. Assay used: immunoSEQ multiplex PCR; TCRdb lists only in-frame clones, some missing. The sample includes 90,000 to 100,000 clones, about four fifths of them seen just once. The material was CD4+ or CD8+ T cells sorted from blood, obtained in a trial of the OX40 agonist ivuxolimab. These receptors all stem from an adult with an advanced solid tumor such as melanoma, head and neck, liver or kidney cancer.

CDR3 loop: CASNLSGGPTGELFF. In DNA form, the CDR3 reads TGTGCCAGTAACCTTAGCGGGGGACCTACCGGGGAGCTGTTTTTT. This sequence joins TRBV19 and TRBJ2-2, with 9 bases lining up with TRBD2. This CDR3 has 15 amino acids. V gave up 7 bases and J gave up 5 bases; unmatched junction bases: 8. Germline CDR1 reads LNHDA; CDR2 reads SQIVND (reference sequence).

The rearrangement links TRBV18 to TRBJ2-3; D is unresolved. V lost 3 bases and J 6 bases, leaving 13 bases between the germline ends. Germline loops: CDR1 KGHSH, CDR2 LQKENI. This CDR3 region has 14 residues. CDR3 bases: TGTGCCAGCTCACCGACCACGGCGAGGGATACGCAGTATTTT. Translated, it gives CASSPTTARDTQYF.

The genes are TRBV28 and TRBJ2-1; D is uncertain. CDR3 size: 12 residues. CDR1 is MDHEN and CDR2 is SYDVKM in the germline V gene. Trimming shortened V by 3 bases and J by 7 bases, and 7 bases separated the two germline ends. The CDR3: CASSFSVNEQFF. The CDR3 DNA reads TGTGCCAGCAGTTTTTCGGTAAATGAGCAGTTCTTC.

CDR3 nucleotides: TGTGCCAGCAGCTTAAGATACTCACCCCTCCACTTT. Translating it yields CASSLRYSPLHF. The chain has TRBV7-9 and TRBJ1-6; D not resolved. CDR1 and CDR2 (germline): SEHNR, FQNEAQ (reference sequence). V shed 2 bases and J shed 10 bases, with 6 bases lying between them. CDR3 size: 12 residues. Using reference TRBV7-9 and TRBJ1-6 for the parts outside the CDR3, the full variable domain is DTGVSQNPRHKITKRGQNVTFRCDPISEHNRLYWYRQTLGQGPEFLTYFQNEAQLEKSRLLSDRFSAERPKGSFSTLEIQRTEQGDSAMYLCASSLRYSPLHFGNGTRLTVT.

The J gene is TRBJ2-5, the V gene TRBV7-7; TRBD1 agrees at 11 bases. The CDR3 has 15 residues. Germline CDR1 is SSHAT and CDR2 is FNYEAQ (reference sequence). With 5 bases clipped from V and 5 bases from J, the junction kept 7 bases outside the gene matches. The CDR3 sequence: CASSPGQGARETQYF. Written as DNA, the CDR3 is TGTGCCAGCAGCCCCGGACAGGGGGCGCGGGAGACCCAGTACTTC.

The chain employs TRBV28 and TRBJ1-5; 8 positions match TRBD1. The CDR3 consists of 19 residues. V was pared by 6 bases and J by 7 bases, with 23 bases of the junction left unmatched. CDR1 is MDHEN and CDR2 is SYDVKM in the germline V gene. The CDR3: CASSPIGTGFRGGYQPQHF. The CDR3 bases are TGTGCCAGCAGCCCTATCGGGACAGGCTTCAGGGGGGGATACCAGCCCCAGCATTTT.

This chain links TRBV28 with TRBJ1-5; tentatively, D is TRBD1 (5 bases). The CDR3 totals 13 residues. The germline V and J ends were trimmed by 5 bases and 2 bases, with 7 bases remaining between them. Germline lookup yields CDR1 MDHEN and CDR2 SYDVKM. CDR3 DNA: TGTGCCAGCAGTACAGGCGGCAATCAGCCCCAGCATTTT. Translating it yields CASSTGGNQPQHF. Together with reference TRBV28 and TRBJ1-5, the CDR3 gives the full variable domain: DVKVTQSSRYLVKRTGEKVFLECVQDMDHENMFWYRQDPGLGLRLIYFSYDVKMKEKGDIPEGYSVSREKKERFSLILESASTNQTSMYLCASSTGGNQPQHFGDGTRLSIL.

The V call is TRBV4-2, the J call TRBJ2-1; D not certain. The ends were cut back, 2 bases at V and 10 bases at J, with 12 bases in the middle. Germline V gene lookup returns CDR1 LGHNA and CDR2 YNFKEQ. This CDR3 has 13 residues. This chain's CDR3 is CASSQNSLGEQFF. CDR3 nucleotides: TGTGCCAGCAGCCAAAACTCGCTGGGGGAGCAGTTCTTC.

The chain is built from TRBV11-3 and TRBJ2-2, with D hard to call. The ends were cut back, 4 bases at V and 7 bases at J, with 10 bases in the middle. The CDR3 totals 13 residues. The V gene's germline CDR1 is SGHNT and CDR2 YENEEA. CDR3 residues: CASSSQYGGELFF. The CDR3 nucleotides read TGTGCCAGCAGCTCACAGTACGGCGGGGAGCTGTTTTTT.

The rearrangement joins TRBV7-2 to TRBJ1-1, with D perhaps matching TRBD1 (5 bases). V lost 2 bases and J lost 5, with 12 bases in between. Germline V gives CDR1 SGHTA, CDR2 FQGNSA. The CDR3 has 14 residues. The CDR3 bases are TGTGCCAGCAGCTTATCAGGGACGCGGACTGAAGCTTTCTTT. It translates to CASSLSGTRTEAFF. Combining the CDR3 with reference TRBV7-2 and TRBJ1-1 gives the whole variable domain GAGVSQSPSNKVTEKGKDVELRCDPISGHTALYWYRQSLGQGLEFLIYFQGNSAPDKSGLPSDRFSAERTGGSVSTLTIQRTQQEDSAVYLCASSLSGTRTEAFFGQGTRLTVV.

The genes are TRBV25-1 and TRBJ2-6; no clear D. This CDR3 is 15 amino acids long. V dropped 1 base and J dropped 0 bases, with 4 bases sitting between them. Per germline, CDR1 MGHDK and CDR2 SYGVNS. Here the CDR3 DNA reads TGTGCCAGCAGTGAATTTCGCTCTGGGGCCAACGTCCTGACTTTC. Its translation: CASSEFRSGANVLTF.

The CDR3 here is CASTQVQGAGELFF. Here the CDR3 DNA reads TGTGCCAGTACCCAAGTACAGGGTGCCGGGGAGCTGTTTTTT. This chain uses TRBV19 with TRBJ2-2; possibly TRBD1 for D (6 bases). This CDR3 contains 14 residues. The germline gives CDR1 LNHDA, CDR2 SQIVND (reference sequence). V was shortened by 7 bases and J by 6 bases, with 15 bases between the two germline ends. The variable domain in full, with the rest retrieved from reference TRBV19 and TRBJ2-2, is DGGITQSPKYLFRKEGQNVTLSCEQNLNHDAMYWYRQDPGQGLRLIYYSQIVNDFQKGDIAEGYSVSREKKESFPLTVTSAQKNPTAFYLCASTQVQGAGELFFGEGSRLTVL.

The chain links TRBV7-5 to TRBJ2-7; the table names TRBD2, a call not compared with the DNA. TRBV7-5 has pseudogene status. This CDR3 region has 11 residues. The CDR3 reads CASSSTPGLAF. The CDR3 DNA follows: TGTGCCAGCAGCTCCACCCCGGGACTAGCTTTC.

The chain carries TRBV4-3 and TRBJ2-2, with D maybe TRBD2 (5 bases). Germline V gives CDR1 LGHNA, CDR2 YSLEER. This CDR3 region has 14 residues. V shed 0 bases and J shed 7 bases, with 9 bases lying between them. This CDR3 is CASSQDGNIGELFF. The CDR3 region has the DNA TGCGCCAGCAGCCAAGACGGGAATATCGGGGAGCTGTTTTTT.

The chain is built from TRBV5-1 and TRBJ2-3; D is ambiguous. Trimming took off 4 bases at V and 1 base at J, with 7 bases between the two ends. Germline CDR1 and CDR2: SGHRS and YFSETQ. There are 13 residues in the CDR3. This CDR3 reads CASSRVRTDTQYF. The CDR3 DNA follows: TGCGCCAGCAGCAGGGTCCGCACAGATACGCAGTATTTT.

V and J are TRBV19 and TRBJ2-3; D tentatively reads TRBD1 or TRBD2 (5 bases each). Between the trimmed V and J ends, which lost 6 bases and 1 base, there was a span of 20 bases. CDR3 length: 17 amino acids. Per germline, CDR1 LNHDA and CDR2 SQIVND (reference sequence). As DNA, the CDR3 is TGTGCCAGTAGCCCTCGGGGACGGGGCGCAGGCACAGATACGCAGTATTTT. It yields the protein CASSPRGRGAGTDTQYF.

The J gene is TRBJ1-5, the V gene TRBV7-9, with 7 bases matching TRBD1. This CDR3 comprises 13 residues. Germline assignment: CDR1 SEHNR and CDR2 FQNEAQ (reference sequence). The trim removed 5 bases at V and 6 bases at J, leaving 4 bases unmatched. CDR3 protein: CASSKGGGQPQHF. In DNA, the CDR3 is TGTGCCAGCAGCAAAGGGGGCGGTCAGCCCCAGCATTTT. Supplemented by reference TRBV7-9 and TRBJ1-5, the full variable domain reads DTGVSQNPRHKITKRGQNVTFRCDPISEHNRLYWYRQTLGQGPEFLTYFQNEAQLEKSRLLSDRFSAERPKGSFSTLEIQRTEQGDSAMYLCASSKGGGQPQHFGDGTRLSIL.

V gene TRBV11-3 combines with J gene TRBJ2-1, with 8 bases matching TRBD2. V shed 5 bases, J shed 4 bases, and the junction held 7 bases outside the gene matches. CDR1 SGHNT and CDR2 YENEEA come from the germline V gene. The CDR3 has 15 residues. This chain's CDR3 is CASSTTGTRYNEQFF. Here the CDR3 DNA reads TGTGCCAGCAGCACTACCGGGACTAGGTACAATGAGCAGTTCTTC.

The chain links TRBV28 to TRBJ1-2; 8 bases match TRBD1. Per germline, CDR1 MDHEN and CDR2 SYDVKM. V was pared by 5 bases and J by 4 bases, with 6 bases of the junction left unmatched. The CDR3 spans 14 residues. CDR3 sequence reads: CASSTGTGLYGYTF. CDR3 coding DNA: TGTGCCAGCAGTACCGGGACAGGACTCTATGGCTACACCTTC.